These 23 T cell receptor beta chains share one sample of origin, sequenced in a study of cytomegalovirus exposure and HLA in healthy donors. Primers for the PCR totalled 60 Vbeta and 13 Jbeta. Repertoires were generated with immunoSEQ multiplex PCR, while TCRdb's copy carries only in-frame clones and drops some. The sample yields tens of thousands of clones, of which the top ten take up roughly a sixth. Sequencing was done on a sample of PBMCs. All receptors come from a male donor in good health and CMV-seronegative.

The chain joins TRBV19 to TRBJ1-5; 10 bases fit TRBD1. The CDR3 has 16 amino acids. Germline V gene data show CDR1 as LNHDA and CDR2 as SQIVND (reference sequence). After removal of 6 bases from V and 2 bases from J, the junction contained 7 bases not matched to a gene. CDR3 amino acids: CASRPDRGRGNQPQHF. The CDR3 coding sequence is TGTGCCAGTAGACCTGACAGGGGGCGAGGCAATCAGCCCCAGCATTTT.

The chain links TRBV18 to TRBJ1-5; no definite D call. The CDR3 has 17 residues. V was shortened by 2 bases and J by 0 bases, with 14 bases between the two germline ends. CDR1 is KGHSH and CDR2 is LQKENI in the germline V gene. The CDR3 is CASSPTSFLNSNQPQHF. CDR3 nucleotide sequence: TGTGCCAGCTCACCAACTAGTTTCCTCAATAGCAATCAGCCCCAGCATTTT.

Of note for this clone: One end of the junction is discordant with germline, which a read error may explain. J is TRBJ2-5 and V is TRBV5-1; no definite D call. The CDR3 is 13 amino acids. From germline, CDR1 is SGHRS and CDR2 YFSETQ. CDR3 protein: CASTLAPEETQYF. DNA for the CDR3: TGCGCCAGCACCTTGGCACCAGAAGAGACCCAGTACTTC.

The genes are TRBV7-2 and TRBJ2-3; perhaps TRBD1 as D (5 bases). This CDR3 has 15 residues. V lost 1 base and J lost 4, with 12 bases in between. Germline CDR1 reads SGHTA; CDR2 reads FQGNSA. CDR3 sequence (DNA): TGTGCCAGCAGCTTAGTCATCAGGGAAGCAGATACGCAGTATTTT. Its translation: CASSLVIREADTQYF.

The chain links TRBV29-1 to TRBJ2-7, with D perhaps TRBD2 (5 bases). The CDR3 consists of 14 residues. V lost 4 bases and J 0 bases, leaving 13 bases between the germline ends. Germline V gene sequence: CDR1 SQVTM, CDR2 ANQGSEA. The CDR3 DNA sequence: TGCAGCGTTGTCGGTGGGGAGAGCTCCTACGAGCAGTACTTC. It codes for CSVVGGESSYEQYF.

V and J are TRBV5-6 and TRBJ1-6; 8 bases align to TRBD1. The V gene's germline CDR1 is SGHDT and CDR2 YYEEEE. The junction had 7 bases not matched to a gene; V was cut back by 4 bases and J by 7 bases. CDR3 size: 15 residues. The CDR3 nucleotides read TGTGCCAGCAGCCCGGACAGGGTTTGGAATTCACCCCTCCACTTT. This encodes CASSPDRVWNSPLHF.

V is TRBV18 and J is TRBJ1-3, with TRBD1 identical over 7 bases. The CDR3 runs to 15 residues. Trimming took 4 bases from V and 0 from J; bases not matched to a gene: 3. The V gene's germline CDR1 is KGHSH and CDR2 LQKENI. This CDR3 reads CASSRGQTSGNTIYF. The CDR3 DNA is TGTGCCAGCTCACGGGGACAGACCTCTGGAAACACCATATATTTT.

The chain recombines TRBV19 with TRBJ2-7; D call uncertain. CDR1 is LNHDA and CDR2 is SQIVND in the germline V gene (reference sequence). The CDR3 runs to 13 residues. Between the trimmed V and J ends, which lost 0 bases and 4 bases, there was a span of 7 bases. In DNA, the CDR3 is TGTGCCAGTAGTATAGACAGGTTTTACGAGCAGTACTTC. Translated, it gives CASSIDRFYEQYF.

The chain couples TRBV10-3 to TRBJ2-5; 12 positions match TRBD2. The CDR3 contains 13 residues. After removal of 10 bases from V and 9 bases from J, the junction contained 9 bases not matched to a gene. The V gene's germline CDR1 is ENHRY and CDR2 SYGVKD. The CDR3: CASSSGGALSQYF. The DNA for the CDR3 is TGTGCCAGCTCTAGCGGGGGGGCCTTATCCCAGTACTTC.

CDR3 region: CASSQEERKLFF. The CDR3 DNA is TGCGCCAGCAGCCAAGAGGAGCGAAAACTGTTTTTT. The V call is TRBV4-1, the J call TRBJ1-4; D remains unclear. The CDR3 totals 12 residues. The germline gives CDR1 MGHRA, CDR2 YSYEKL. V lost 0 bases and J 10 bases, leaving 6 bases between the germline ends.

The rearrangement joins TRBV30 to TRBJ1-4; the match to TRBD1 covers 7 bases. This CDR3 has 15 residues. Germline CDR1 reads GTSNPN; CDR2 reads SVGIG (reference sequence). The V segment lost 0 bases and the J segment 6 bases; nucleotides outside the gene matches: 7. The CDR3 nucleotides read TGTGCCTGGAGTGTAGGGGGCGGTGGGGATGAAAAACTGTTTTTT. Translated: CAWSVGGGGDEKLFF.

V usage is TRBV4-3 and J usage is TRBJ2-1; 8 bases align to TRBD2. J lost 2 bases, V lost 0 bases, and 6 bases had no gene match. CDR1 LGHNA and CDR2 YSLEER come from the germline V gene. The CDR3 runs to 17 residues. The CDR3 DNA is TGCGCCAGCAGCCAAGAAGGAGCGGGGGAAGCCTACAATGAGCAGTTCTTC. It specifies CASSQEGAGEAYNEQFF.

The chain couples TRBV7-2 to TRBJ2-7; possible D gene TRBD2, 7 bases. Germline assignment: CDR1 SGHTA and CDR2 FQGNSA. This CDR3 has 14 amino acids. Trimming took off 5 bases at V and 4 bases at J, with 15 bases between the two ends. The CDR3 loop reads CASSLQGGEYEQYF. CDR3 in DNA: TGTGCCAGCAGCCTACAGGGAGGGGAATACGAGCAGTACTTC.

The chain carries TRBV6-1 and TRBJ2-1; 9 nucleotides align to TRBD2. Germline loops: CDR1 MNHNS, CDR2 SASEGT. V lost 4 bases, J lost 2 bases, and 15 bases stayed unmatched. CDR3 size: 19 residues. In nucleotides, the CDR3 is TGTGCCAGCAGTGGCCGTTTCGCGGGGGGGCCTATAACCTACAATGAGCAGTTCTTC. This sequence encodes CASSGRFAGGPITYNEQFF.

This chain joins TRBV4-1 and TRBJ2-2; 10 bases match TRBD2. The length of the CDR3 is 19 residues. Germline V lookup: CDR1 MGHRA, CDR2 YSYEKL. V shed 0 bases, J shed 2 bases, and the junction held 9 bases outside the gene matches. The CDR3 region is CASSQDRGLAGDNTGELFF. In DNA, the CDR3 is TGCGCCAGCAGCCAAGATCGGGGGCTAGCGGGGGACAACACCGGGGAGCTGTTTTTT.

The chain recombines TRBV6-5 with TRBJ2-5, with TRBD1 matching 7 bases. Germline trimming cut 2 bases from V and 2 bases from J; bases unmatched to any gene: 8. The V gene's germline CDR1 is MNHEY and CDR2 SVGAGI. This CDR3 is 16 amino acids long. The CDR3 here is CASSYADRMGQETQYF. CDR3 DNA sequence: TGTGCCAGCAGTTACGCGGACAGGATGGGGCAAGAGACCCAGTACTTC.

The CDR3 DNA is TGTGCCAGTATGCCGGGAACGGTAAACACTGAAGCTTTCTTT. Translation: CASMPGTVNTEAFF. This chain uses TRBV19 with TRBJ1-1; D gene unclear. Germline assignment: CDR1 LNHDA and CDR2 SQIVND (reference sequence). CDR3 length: 14 residues. Trimming took off 7 bases at V and 2 bases at J, with 14 bases between the two ends.

V and J are TRBV14 and TRBJ1-2, with TRBD1 identical over 11 bases. The germline V gene has CDR1 SGHDN and CDR2 FVKESK. Losses at the gene ends were 4 bases for V and 7 bases for J; bases not matched to a gene: 2. This CDR3 spans 13 amino acids. The chain's CDR3 is CASSPGQGAGYTF. The CDR3, as DNA: TGTGCCAGCAGCCCCGGACAGGGGGCTGGCTACACCTTC.

This sequence joins TRBV4-1 and TRBJ2-3; 7 bases are shared with TRBD2. V shed 1 base and J 0 bases; nucleotides not matched to a gene: 7. The CDR3 extends over 17 amino acids. Germline loops: CDR1 MGHRA, CDR2 YSYEKL. The CDR3 region is CASSQGRTGGSTDTQYF. CDR3 sequence (DNA): TGCGCCAGCAGCCAAGGGCGGACCGGGGGGAGCACAGATACGCAGTATTTT.

The V gene is TRBV6-5, the J gene TRBJ1-4; no definite D call. The CDR3 loop spans 15 amino acids. V was pared by 5 bases and J by 8 bases, with 18 bases between. Germline assignment: CDR1 MNHEY and CDR2 SVGAGI. CDR3 protein: CASSRAYGQHEKLFF. DNA of the CDR3: TGTGCCAGCAGTAGAGCTTATGGGCAGCACGAAAAACTGTTTTTT.

V and J are TRBV11-2 and TRBJ1-6, with D perhaps matching TRBD1 (5 bases). CDR1 is SGHAT and CDR2 is FQNNGV in the germline V gene. This CDR3 spans 17 amino acids. V lost 1 base, J lost 10 bases, and 20 bases lay in between. The CDR3 sequence: CASSLAATGRGGSPLHF. DNA for the CDR3: TGTGCCAGCAGCTTAGCAGCCACCGGGCGTGGGGGGTCACCCCTCCACTTT.

The V call is TRBV6-5, the J call TRBJ2-3; possibly TRBD2 for D (7 bases). The V gene's germline CDR1 is MNHEY and CDR2 SVGAGI. CDR3 size: 15 residues. V was trimmed by 0 bases and J by 4 bases, leaving 11 bases between them. CDR3 DNA sequence: TGTGCCAGCAGTTACTCCGGGGGGCCGGCAGATACGCAGTATTTT. Its translation is CASSYSGGPADTQYF.

The chain uses TRBV19 and TRBJ1-5, with D unresolved. The CDR3 loop spans 16 amino acids. The germline V and J ends were trimmed by 7 bases and 0 bases, with 16 bases remaining between them. The germline V gene encodes CDR1 LNHDA and CDR2 SQIVND (reference sequence). The CDR3 loop reads CASTPERVYSNQPQHF. CDR3 DNA sequence: TGTGCCAGTACCCCCGAGCGGGTATATAGCAATCAGCCCCAGCATTTT.